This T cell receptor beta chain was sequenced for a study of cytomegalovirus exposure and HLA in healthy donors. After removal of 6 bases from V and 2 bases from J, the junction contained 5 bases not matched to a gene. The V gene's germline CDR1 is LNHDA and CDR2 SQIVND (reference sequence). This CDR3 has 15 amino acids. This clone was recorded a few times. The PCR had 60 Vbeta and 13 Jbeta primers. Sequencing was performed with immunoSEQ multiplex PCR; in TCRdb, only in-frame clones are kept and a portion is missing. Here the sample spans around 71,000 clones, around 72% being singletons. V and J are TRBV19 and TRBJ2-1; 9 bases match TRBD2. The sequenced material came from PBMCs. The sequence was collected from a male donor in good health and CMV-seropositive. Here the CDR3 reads CASSPRLAAYNEQFF. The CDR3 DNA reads TGTGCCAGTAGCCCCCGACTAGCGGCCTACAATGAGCAGTTCTTC. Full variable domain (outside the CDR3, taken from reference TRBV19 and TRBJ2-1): DGGITQSPKYLFRKEGQNVTLSCEQNLNHDAMYWYRQDPGQGLRLIYYSQIVNDFQKGDIAEGYSVSREKKESFPLTVTSAQKNPTAFYLCASSPRLAAYNEQFFGPGTRLTVL.